The 10 T cell receptor beta chains below were found in one sample sequenced in a study of cytomegalovirus exposure and HLA in healthy donors. Primers included in the PCR were 60 Vbeta and 13 Jbeta primers. Clones were read by immunoSEQ multiplex PCR, and TCRdb kept only the in-frame ones, dropping some. Among around 100,000 clones listed, 65% to 75% were seen once. The sequenced sample was PBMCs. All receptors derive from a man aged 35-49 years in good health and CMV-seropositive.

This chain joins TRBV10-3 and TRBJ2-1; 8 bases are shared with TRBD2. This CDR3 is built from 16 residues. Trimming at V came to 3 bases and at J to 8 bases, leaving 12 bases not matched to a gene. Germline CDR1 and CDR2: ENHRY and SYGVKD. The CDR3 coding sequence is TGTGCCATCAGTGATGGGCTAGCGGGTCAGGTAGATGAGCAGTTCTTC. Its translation: CAISDGLAGQVDEQFF.

The rearrangement joins TRBV5-1 to TRBJ2-3; TRBD2 agrees at 7 bases. CDR1 SGHRS and CDR2 YFSETQ come from the germline V gene. CDR3 length: 15 amino acids. The trim removed 4 bases at V and 2 bases at J, leaving 7 bases unmatched. The CDR3 is CASSPGLDLTDTQYF. The CDR3, as DNA: TGCGCCAGCAGCCCCGGACTAGATCTCACAGATACGCAGTATTTT.

This clone showed up just a few times. V usage is TRBV7-8 and J usage is TRBJ2-1, with TRBD2 matching over 7 bases. The CDR3 is made up of 17 amino acids. Per germline, CDR1 SGHVS and CDR2 FQNEAQ. V shed 0 bases, J shed 10 bases, and the junction held 15 bases outside the gene matches. This chain's CDR3 is CASSLAPTGGSAGEQFF. Written as DNA, the CDR3 is TGTGCCAGCAGCTTAGCGCCGACGGGAGGATCCGCCGGGGAGCAGTTCTTC.

This clone was recorded a few times. The rearrangement uses TRBV29-1 and TRBJ2-3, with D maybe TRBD2 (5 bases). The CDR3 covers 14 residues. V dropped 4 bases and J dropped 0 bases, with 11 bases sitting between them. CDR1 and CDR2 from the germline V gene are SQVTM and ANQGSEA. In DNA, the CDR3 is TGCAGCGTTGCAAGCGGTCTTAGCACAGATACGCAGTATTTT. Translation gives CSVASGLSTDTQYF.

In this sample, this clone turned up a few times. The CDR3 spells CAWSLGTGGSNQPQHF. CDR3 DNA: TGTGCCTGGAGTTTAGGGACAGGCGGTAGCAATCAGCCCCAGCATTTT. This chain joins TRBV30 and TRBJ1-5; TRBD1 aligns across 8 bases. There are 16 residues in the CDR3. Germline CDR1 reads GTSNPN; CDR2 reads SVGIG (reference sequence). Losses at the gene ends were 2 bases for V and 0 bases for J; bases not matched to a gene: 6.

The genes are TRBV4-1 and TRBJ1-5; weak D call: TRBD1 (5 bases). This CDR3 is built from 14 residues. The V gene's germline CDR1 is MGHRA and CDR2 YSYEKL. V lost 3 bases, J lost 6 bases, and 12 bases lay in between. The DNA for the CDR3 is TGCGCCAGCAGCCAGACAGCTAGGGGTCAGCCCCAGCATTTT. Encoded protein: CASSQTARGQPQHF.

This chain links TRBV7-2 with TRBJ2-6; possible D gene TRBD1, 6 bases. The V and J ends lost 5 bases and 0 bases respectively, with 8 bases between them. Germline CDR1 is SGHTA and CDR2 is FQGNSA. CDR3 length equals 15 residues. The CDR3: CASSPTGSGANVLTF. CDR3 nucleotides: TGTGCCAGCAGCCCGACAGGCTCTGGGGCCAACGTCCTGACTTTC.

The chain combines TRBV7-9 with TRBJ2-5; TRBD2 agrees at 10 bases. There are 15 residues in the CDR3. V lost 1 base to trimming and J lost 4 bases; unmatched junction nucleotides: 3. CDR1 is SEHNR, CDR2 FQNEAQ, per germline (reference sequence). CDR3 in amino acids: CASSLGLAGLETQYF. For the CDR3, the DNA is TGTGCCAGCAGCTTAGGACTAGCGGGCCTAGAGACCCAGTACTTC. Using reference TRBV7-9 and TRBJ2-5 for the parts outside the CDR3, the full variable domain is DTGVSQNPRHKITKRGQNVTFRCDPISEHNRLYWYRQTLGQGPEFLTYFQNEAQLEKSRLLSDRFSAERPKGSFSTLEIQRTEQGDSAMYLCASSLGLAGLETQYFGPGTRLLVL.

This clone was seen only a few times. A much larger clone is a single base away; this may be a read error. The rearrangement uses TRBV6-5 and TRBJ1-2, with a possible D match to TRBD1 (6 bases). Trimming took 5 bases from V and 4 from J, leaving 14 bases between them. The germline gives CDR1 MNHEY, CDR2 SVGAGI. The CDR3 totals 14 residues. The CDR3 coding sequence is TGTGCCAGCAGTGAAGACGGGACATTCTATGGCTACACCTTC. Translation gives CASSEDGTFYGYTF.

V usage is TRBV25-1 and J usage is TRBJ2-7; 10 bases map to TRBD2. The germline V gene encodes CDR1 MGHDK and CDR2 SYGVNS. The CDR3 covers 15 residues. V lost 3 bases to trimming and J lost 5 bases; unmatched junction nucleotides: 7. CDR3 loop: CASSDLAGDINEQYF. The CDR3 coding sequence is TGTGCCAGCAGTGATCTAGCGGGAGATATCAACGAGCAGTACTTC.